Shown below are 14 T cell receptor beta chains from a single sample sequenced in a study of blood T cell repertoires in COVID-19. Assay used: immunoSEQ multiplex PCR; TCRdb lists only in-frame clones, some missing. The sample contains 230,000 or so clones, roughly four fifths of which appear only once. The sequencing input was peripheral blood. Receptors were obtained from a man in his fifties or sixties with active or convalescent COVID-19.

V and J are TRBV6-5 and TRBJ2-5, with 7 bases that match TRBD2. V lost 10 bases and J lost 4; bases outside the gene matches: 9. The CDR3 has 13 amino acids. CDR1 MNHEY and CDR2 SVGAGI come from the germline V gene. The CDR3 DNA reads as TGTGCCATCACCCGAGGCGGGGGAGAGACCCAGTACTTC. Protein: CAITRGGGETQYF.

A single count supports this clone. The chain is built from TRBV10-3 and TRBJ2-1, with 10 bases fitting TRBD2. The germline V gene has CDR1 ENHRY and CDR2 SYGVKD. The V segment lost 6 bases and the J segment 8 bases; nucleotides outside the gene matches: 13. CDR3 length: 16 amino acids. The CDR3 region is CAIRDPQRGGPDEQFF. CDR3 coding DNA: TGTGCCATCAGGGACCCCCAGCGGGGGGGCCCGGATGAGCAGTTCTTC.

The chain joins TRBV5-6 to TRBJ2-3, with D possibly TRBD1 on 5 matching bases. V dropped 7 bases and J dropped 7 bases, with 13 bases sitting between them. The CDR3 has 12 residues. The germline CDR1 and CDR2 sequences are SGHDT and YYEEEE. The DNA for the CDR3 is TGTGCCAGCGGGTCAACAGGATATACGCAGTATTTT. Translating it yields CASGSTGYTQYF.

This clone was found a few times. The chain combines TRBV5-1 with TRBJ1-4; D is possibly TRBD1 (5 bases). Trimming stripped 4 bases from V and 7 bases from J, with 11 bases between. CDR1 SGHRS and CDR2 YFSETQ come from the germline V gene. This CDR3 comprises 13 residues. CDR3 sequence (DNA): TGCGCCAGCAGCGGGGGGTCAGGTGAAAAACTGTTTTTT. Encoded protein: CASSGGSGEKLFF.

This rearrangement joins TRBV7-9 to TRBJ1-6; TRBD1 is a possible D gene (6 bases). This CDR3 is built from 15 residues. Trimming took 0 bases from V and 9 from J, leaving 12 bases between them. Germline V gene sequence: CDR1 SEHNR, CDR2 FQNEAQ (reference sequence). CDR3 nucleotide sequence: TGTGCCAGCAGCTTAGCCAGGGGTGGAGGTTCACCCCTCCACTTT. Translation gives CASSLARGGGSPLHF.

The chain links TRBV19 to TRBJ1-6; possible D gene TRBD1, 6 bases. CDR3 length: 14 residues. V lost 5 bases and J lost 6, with 11 bases in between. Germline V gives CDR1 LNHDA, CDR2 SQIVND (reference sequence). The CDR3 sequence is CASSLGQPNSPLHF. Written as DNA, the CDR3 is TGTGCCAGTAGTCTCGGACAGCCTAATTCACCCCTCCACTTT.

The genes are TRBV30 and TRBJ1-2; D perhaps matches TRBD1 (6 bases). V lost 2 bases, J lost 8 bases, and 12 bases lay in between. This CDR3 has 12 amino acids. Looked up from germline, CDR1 is GTSNPN and CDR2 is SVGIG (reference sequence). The CDR3: CAWSPGERGYTF. In DNA, the CDR3 is TGTGCCTGGAGTCCAGGGGAACGCGGCTACACCTTC.

This chain connects TRBV4-2 to TRBJ1-5; possibly TRBD1 for D (6 bases). In germline, CDR1 is LGHNA, CDR2 YNFKEQ. The CDR3 has 16 amino acids. Trimming cost V 8 bases and J 3 bases, with 20 bases left between them. Here the CDR3 reads CASSSVGAGDNQPQHF. The CDR3 DNA is TGTGCCAGCTCCTCGGTGGGGGCGGGGGACAATCAGCCCCAGCATTTT.

The chain has TRBV10-3 and TRBJ2-7; 7 bases line up with TRBD2. The CDR3 loop spans 16 amino acids. Germline V gives CDR1 ENHRY, CDR2 SYGVKD. Losses at the gene ends were 0 bases for V and 3 bases for J; bases not matched to a gene: 8. The CDR3 sequence is CAISESWLAEIYEQYF. In DNA form, the CDR3 reads TGTGCCATCAGTGAGTCGTGGCTAGCGGAAATCTACGAGCAGTACTTC.

This clone occurred many times. The sample holds other DNA sequences that translate to the same CDR3. The CDR3 here is CASSLGRGRTDTQYF. The CDR3 region has the DNA TGCGCCAGCAGCTTGGGGCGGGGACGCACAGATACGCAGTATTTT. This chain connects TRBV5-1 to TRBJ2-3; D perhaps matches TRBD2 (6 bases). Germline CDR1 SGHRS, CDR2 YFSETQ. This CDR3 contains 15 residues. V was pared by 0 bases and J by 1 base, with 9 bases between.

This clone has just a few counts. The chain carries TRBV7-2 and TRBJ2-1; D may be TRBD1 (7 bases). The germline V gene encodes CDR1 SGHTA and CDR2 FQGNSA. The CDR3 consists of 14 residues. The ends were cut back, 5 bases at V and 2 bases at J, with 10 bases in the middle. The CDR3 reads CASSPGGPYNEQFF. CDR3 sequence (DNA): TGTGCCAGCAGCCCAGGGGGGCCCTACAATGAGCAGTTCTTC.

CDR3: CASSYGGYSGNTIYF. CDR3 nucleotide sequence: TGTGCCAGCAGTTACGGGGGGTACTCTGGAAACACCATATATTTT. This sequence joins TRBV6-6 and TRBJ1-3, with D maybe TRBD1 (5 bases). CDR1 and CDR2 (germline): MNHNY, SVGAGI (reference sequence). This CDR3 is built from 15 residues. The V and J ends lost 2 bases and 0 bases respectively, with 8 bases between them.

This clone was counted only a few times. This rearrangement joins TRBV15 to TRBJ2-3; weak D call: TRBD1 (6 bases). The CDR3 runs to 13 residues. Germline lookup yields CDR1 LNHNV and CDR2 YYDKDF (reference sequence). The ends were cut back, 5 bases at V and 4 bases at J, with 10 bases in the middle. CDR3 sequence (DNA): TGTGCCACCAGCCCGCAGGGGTCAGATACGCAGTATTTT. Its protein product is CATSPQGSDTQYF.

This clone was detected only once. The chain is built from TRBV7-6 and TRBJ2-3, with D perhaps matching TRBD1 (5 bases). Germline V gene sequence: CDR1 SGHVS, CDR2 FNYEAQ. Trimming left V 4 bases short and J 2 bases short, with 19 bases between. CDR3 length: 17 residues. The CDR3 reads CASSSPRVAGYTDTQYF. In DNA form, the CDR3 reads TGTGCCAGCAGCTCCCCAAGAGTGGCAGGGTACACAGATACGCAGTATTTT.